These T cell receptor beta chains were read from a single sample in a study of CXCR3-negative and CXCR3-positive naive CD8 T cells. From its re-call of the 5' RACE reads, TCRdb lists each CDR3 protein once, without DNA. This sample's clone table lists about 120,000 distinct CDR3 sequences. The specimen was naive CXCR3+ CD8+ T cells from blood. Every receptor here comes from a human donor in good health. Some clones in this sample may be carry-over from other donors' samples. Both conserved end residues are part of each CDR3.

J,V,CDR3
TRBJ2-7,TRBV7-9,CASSSRDRHTYEQYF
TRBJ2-7,TRBV5-1,CASSLVPGGESYEQYF
TRBJ2-3,TRBV7-9,CASSAPGGLTDTQYF
TRBJ2-7,TRBV28,CASSLLRAREQYF
TRBJ2-7,TRBV4-3,CASSHVGLAGDYEQYF
TRBJ2-5,TRBV4-2,CASSQVGTGLLETQYF
TRBJ2-5,TRBV9,CASSEAPGGQLQETQYF
TRBJ2-4,TRBV12-3/TRBV12-4,CASSEGLAGEILAKNIQYF
TRBJ2-7,TRBV27,CASSLRGANYEQYF
TRBJ2-1,TRBV4-1,CASSQDLAVNEQFF
TRBJ2-1,TRBV6-6,CASSHWDQARYNEQFF
TRBJ2-7,TRBV27,CASILKAPGTSVYEQYF
TRBJ2-7,TRBV7-2,CASSPEVAYEQYF
TRBJ2-1,TRBV13,CASSLGNYRGDEQFF
TRBJ2-2,TRBV19,CASSTLAGETGELFF
TRBJ2-3,TRBV7-9,CASSLETDTQYF
TRBJ1-1,TRBV6-5,CASSYFGYRGTEAFF
TRBJ2-7,TRBV15,CATSRQSGGYTYEQYF
TRBJ2-2,TRBV4-1,CASSQDLGGELFF
TRBJ2-2,TRBV28,CASSYDQVGSPERLFF
TRBJ2-1,TRBV7-9,CASSAGGLAGVEQFF
TRBJ1-4,TRBV14,CASSSRLRNEKLFF
TRBJ2-1,TRBV5-1,CASSPGTSGRFEQFF
TRBJ2-7,TRBV4-1,CASSQGPQGSSYEQYF
TRBJ2-1,TRBV7-3,CASSNESGEQFF
TRBJ2-7,TRBV9,CASSEGASGSVYEQYF
TRBJ1-1,TRBV7-9,CASSLGQVAEAFF
TRBJ2-1,TRBV3-1,CASSQDLSRDNEQFF
TRBJ1-1,TRBV7-2,CASRIRDSYMNTEAFF
TRBJ2-2,TRBV7-7,CASSYNTGTGNTGELFF
TRBJ2-5,TRBV29-1,CSVEDRGGETQYF
TRBJ2-6,TRBV5-6,CASSFLYGDSGANVLTF
TRBJ1-5,TRBV21-1,CASSKARGAYSNQPQHF
TRBJ2-1,TRBV29-1,CSVGIYNEQFF
TRBJ1-2,TRBV7-9,CASSFEGASYGYTF